This passage covers 31 T cell receptor beta chains from one sample sequenced in a study of CD8 T cells in Susac syndrome. RNA, at about 0.45 to 1 ug, was reverse transcribed with random hexamers. TCRdb re-analysed the immunoSEQ multiplex PCR reads in MiXCR, keeping a single row per CDR3 protein. The sample consists of 210,000 or so distinct CDR3 sequences, 94% of them appearing once. Sequenced: CD4+ T cells from PBMCs. The receptors come from a human donor with Susac syndrome.

DNA of the CDR3: TGCGCCAGCAGCTTGGTACAGGGGATGGATAATTCACCCCTCCACTTT. Its translation is CASSLVQGMDNSPLHF. The J gene is TRBJ1-6, the V gene TRBV5-1; 7 bases map to TRBD1. The V segment lost 0 bases and the J segment 5 bases; nucleotides outside the gene matches: 5. The CDR3 covers 16 residues. CDR1 is SGHRS and CDR2 is YFSETQ in the germline V gene.

The chain links TRBV6-5 to TRBJ1-5; D ambiguous. This CDR3 has 14 residues. Germline V gene sequence: CDR1 MNHEY, CDR2 SVGAGI. The germline V and J ends were trimmed by 7 bases and 2 bases, with 12 bases remaining between them. CDR3: CASMNRQGNQPQHF. CDR3 coding DNA: TGTGCCAGCATGAATAGGCAAGGCAATCAGCCCCAGCATTTT.

J is TRBJ1-2 and V is TRBV20-1; D is unresolved. Trimming removed 3 bases from V and 8 bases from J, with 16 bases in between. The CDR3 is 13 residues long. Germline CDR1 and CDR2: DFQATT and SNEGSKA (reference sequence). The CDR3 sequence: CSARASAGPGYTF. The DNA of the CDR3 is TGCAGTGCTAGGGCTAGCGCAGGCCCAGGCTACACCTTC.

The V call is TRBV20-1, the J call TRBJ2-7, with D tentatively TRBD1 (6 bases). The germline V gene encodes CDR1 DFQATT and CDR2 SNEGSKA (reference sequence). Between the trimmed V and J ends, which lost 6 bases and 7 bases, there was a span of 13 bases. The CDR3 covers 11 residues. The DNA for the CDR3 is TGCAGTGCGAGGGACCAGGGGGAGCAGTACTTC. The encoded protein is CSARDQGEQYF.

This clonotype was found a few times. The chain employs TRBV5-1 and TRBJ2-3; D ambiguous. The CDR3 has 12 residues. CDR1 is SGHRS and CDR2 is YFSETQ in the germline V gene. V was shortened by 4 bases and J by 6 bases, with 9 bases between the two germline ends. CDR3 DNA: TGCGCCAGCAGCATAGCCCCGGATACGCAGTATTTT. This encodes CASSIAPDTQYF.

V usage is TRBV9 and J usage is TRBJ1-5, with 7 bases aligning to TRBD1. This CDR3 has 14 residues. Trimming removed 0 bases from V and 9 bases from J; junction bases left unmatched: 6. Per germline, CDR1 SGDLS and CDR2 YYNGEE. This chain's CDR3 is CASSVGGGAGPQHF. DNA for the CDR3: TGTGCCAGCAGCGTAGGAGGGGGCGCGGGGCCCCAGCATTTT.

The chain is built from TRBV2 and TRBJ1-6, with D unclear. CDR1 and CDR2 (germline): SNHLY, FYNNEI. Between the trimmed V and J ends, which lost 2 bases and 3 bases, there was a span of 2 bases. The CDR3 is 13 residues long. The CDR3 here is CASSEYYNSPLHF. As DNA, the CDR3 is TGTGCCAGCAGTGAATACTATAATTCACCCCTCCACTTT. Supplemented by reference TRBV2 and TRBJ1-6, the full variable domain reads EPEVTQTPSHQVTQMGQEVILRCVPISNHLYFYWYRQILGQKVEFLVSFYNNEISEKSEIFDDQFSVERPDGSNFTLKIRSTKLEDSAMYFCASSEYYNSPLHFGNGTRLTVT.

The chain links TRBV30 to TRBJ1-3; D is undetermined. V shed 0 bases and J shed 7 bases, with 7 bases lying between them. The CDR3 is made up of 12 amino acids. From germline, CDR1 is GTSNPN and CDR2 SVGIG (reference sequence). The CDR3 nucleotides are TGTGCCTGGAGTGTGATCCAGAACACCATATATTTT. Protein product: CAWSVIQNTIYF.

This clonotype was recorded once. J is TRBJ2-4 and V is TRBV27, with D possibly being TRBD1 or TRBD2 (5 bases each). This CDR3 has 16 residues. Germline V lookup: CDR1 MNHEY, CDR2 SMNVEV (reference sequence). The germline V and J ends were trimmed by 5 bases and 9 bases, with 23 bases remaining between them. CDR3 sequence reads: CASSPLRGPKGSIQYF. The CDR3 DNA is TGTGCCAGCAGTCCTCTCAGAGGTCCCAAGGGGAGCATTCAGTACTTC.

The genes are TRBV20-1 and TRBJ2-2, with TRBD1 identical over 8 bases. Germline V lookup: CDR1 DFQATT, CDR2 SNEGSKA (reference sequence). The CDR3 has 14 residues. J gave up 6 bases and V 1 base, and 4 bases lay outside the gene matches. This CDR3 is CSARAGQGAGELFF. The CDR3 nucleotides read TGCAGTGCTAGAGCCGGACAGGGCGCCGGGGAGCTGTTTTTT.

V and J are TRBV3-1 and TRBJ1-1; TRBD1 is a possible D gene (5 bases). V shed 1 base and J shed 6 bases, with 12 bases lying between them. CDR3 length: 14 residues. From germline, CDR1 is LGHDT and CDR2 YNNKEL (reference sequence). CDR3 sequence reads: CASSQAFSGAEAFF. DNA for the CDR3: TGTGCCAGCAGCCAAGCGTTCTCGGGGGCTGAAGCTTTCTTT.

The genes are TRBV27 and TRBJ1-5; TRBD1 matches 8 bases. The ends lost 3 bases at V and 5 bases at J; junction bases unmatched: 3. Germline CDR1 MNHEY, CDR2 SMNVEV (reference sequence). CDR3 size: 14 residues. The CDR3 region is CASSFRGPDQPQHF. The CDR3 DNA reads as TGTGCCAGCAGTTTCAGGGGGCCGGATCAGCCCCAGCATTTT.

V usage is TRBV9 and J usage is TRBJ2-3; TRBD1 might be the D (6 bases). Trimming shortened V by 3 bases and J by 9 bases, and 20 bases separated the two germline ends. The CDR3 is made up of 15 amino acids. The V gene's germline CDR1 is SGDLS and CDR2 YYNGEE. The CDR3 spells CASSAPGHGSATQYF. CDR3 in DNA: TGTGCCAGCAGCGCGCCGGGACATGGGTCTGCGACGCAGTATTTT.

This sequence joins TRBV30 and TRBJ2-5; 13 bases match TRBD2. The CDR3 is made up of 14 amino acids. Germline lookup yields CDR1 GTSNPN and CDR2 SVGIG (reference sequence). V was clipped by 5 bases and J by 1 base; unmatched bases: 1. The CDR3 nucleotides read TGTGCCTGGGGACTAGCGGGGGTCCAAGAGACCCAGTACTTC. Translated: CAWGLAGVQETQYF.

The rearrangement links TRBV28 to TRBJ1-1; D unresolved. Trimming left V 7 bases short and J 4 bases short, with 7 bases between. CDR1 is MDHEN and CDR2 is SYDVKM in the germline V gene. CDR3 length equals 11 residues. In DNA, the CDR3 is TGTGCCAGCAAATACGGCACTGAAGCTTTCTTT. Translation: CASKYGTEAFF.

The chain combines TRBV6-2 or TRBV6-3 with TRBJ1-5; unclear D gene. V lost 0 bases to trimming and J lost 1 base, with 13 bases between them. The germline V gene has CDR1 MNHEY and CDR2 SVGEGT. The CDR3 consists of 17 residues. DNA of the CDR3: TGTGCCAGCAGTTACTCTATGTTACGGAGCAGCAATCAGCCCCAGCATTTT. It yields the protein CASSYSMLRSSNQPQHF.

The V gene is TRBV29-1, the J gene TRBJ1-4; possible D gene TRBD1, 5 bases. Per the germline V gene, CDR1 is SQVTM and CDR2 is ANQGSEA. V was pared by 4 bases and J by 8 bases, with 14 bases between. The CDR3 spans 13 residues. In DNA form, the CDR3 reads TGCAGCGTTGCCGCTGGGGGAGGAGAAAAACTGTTTTTT. Encoded protein: CSVAAGGGEKLFF. Variable domain in full (rest from reference TRBV29-1 and TRBJ1-4): SAVISQKPSRDICQRGTSLTIQCQVDSQVTMMFWYRQQPGQSLTLIATANQGSEATYESGFVIDKFPISRPNLTFSTLTVSNMSPEDSSIYLCSVAAGGGEKLFFGSGTQLSVL.

The chain employs TRBV5-4 and TRBJ1-1; 7 bases are shared with TRBD1. The germline V gene encodes CDR1 SGHNT and CDR2 YYREEE (reference sequence). This CDR3 contains 14 residues. Trimming cost V 4 bases and J 3 bases; bases outside gene matches: 6. CDR3 coding DNA: TGTGCCAGCAGCCGTTCAGGGGGTGACACTGAAGCTTTCTTT. Amino acid sequence: CASSRSGGDTEAFF.

V usage is TRBV20-1 and J usage is TRBJ2-7, with 8 positions matching TRBD1. CDR1 DFQATT and CDR2 SNEGSKA come from the germline V gene (reference sequence). The ends lost 5 bases at V and 3 bases at J; junction bases unmatched: 12. The CDR3 contains 15 residues. CDR3 protein: CSAPNPGQAIYEQYF. CDR3 nucleotides: TGCAGTGCTCCGAACCCGGGACAGGCAATCTACGAGCAGTACTTC.

This chain links TRBV12-3 or TRBV12-4 with TRBJ2-7, with unresolved D. The V end was cut by 6 bases, the J end by 3 bases, with 9 bases between. The CDR3 spans 12 residues. The CDR3 region has the DNA TGTGCCAGCAGCCACCAGGACTACGAGCAGTACTTC. This encodes CASSHQDYEQYF.

This sequence joins TRBV4-2 and TRBJ1-2; D is possibly TRBD1 (5 bases). Trimming stripped 4 bases from V and 4 bases from J, with 16 bases between. CDR1 and CDR2 from the germline V gene are LGHNA and YNFKEQ. This CDR3 is 15 amino acids long. The DNA for the CDR3 is TGTGCCAGCAGCCCCGGCGAGGGGCGGCCCTATGGCTACACCTTC. The encoded protein is CASSPGEGRPYGYTF.

This clonotype was recorded only once. The chain uses TRBV7-2 and TRBJ1-1, with D perhaps matching TRBD1 (5 bases). The V end lost 1 base, the J end lost 9 bases, and 9 bases lay between the germline ends. CDR3 length: 12 amino acids. Germline CDR1 SGHTA, CDR2 FQGNSA. In nucleotides, the CDR3 is TGTGCCAGCAGCTTAGTGGGGGGGAAAGCTTTCTTT. This sequence encodes CASSLVGGKAFF. Full variable domain (remainder filled in from reference TRBV7-2 and TRBJ1-1): GAGVSQSPSNKVTEKGKDVELRCDPISGHTALYWYRQSLGQGLEFLIYFQGNSAPDKSGLPSDRFSAERTGGSVSTLTIQRTQQEDSAVYLCASSLVGGKAFFGQGTRLTVV.

This chain links TRBV27 with TRBJ1-1; unclear D gene. The CDR3 has 13 residues. The V gene lost 3 bases and the J gene lost 6 bases, with 11 bases spanning the gap. Per germline, CDR1 MNHEY and CDR2 SMNVEV (reference sequence). The CDR3 loop reads CASSFGRAAEAFF. The CDR3 nucleotides are TGTGCCAGCAGTTTCGGGCGGGCGGCTGAAGCTTTCTTT.

The CDR3 DNA sequence: TGTGCCAGCAGCGGCGACAGGGGGGGAGAGACCCAGTACTTC. Encoded protein: CASSGDRGGETQYF. The J gene is TRBJ2-5, the V gene TRBV11-1, with 9 bases fitting TRBD1. The CDR3 runs 14 residues. From germline, CDR1 is SGHAT and CDR2 FQDESV (reference sequence). V trimming: 5 bases; J trimming: 4 bases; junction bases outside the gene matches: 5.

This clonotype was seen once. V usage is TRBV7-9 and J usage is TRBJ2-7, with D possibly matching TRBD2 (5 bases). Trimming took 0 bases from V and 0 from J, leaving 15 bases between them. There are 17 residues in the CDR3. Germline CDR1 SEHNR, CDR2 FQNEAQ (reference sequence). The CDR3 region is CASSLAWEGADSYEQYF. CDR3 nucleotide sequence: TGTGCCAGCAGCTTAGCCTGGGAAGGAGCGGACTCCTACGAGCAGTACTTC.

The chain couples TRBV19 to TRBJ2-3; TRBD1 agrees at 8 bases. Germline assignment: CDR1 LNHDA and CDR2 SQIVND (reference sequence). This CDR3 contains 15 residues. After removal of 3 bases from V and 4 bases from J, the junction contained 6 bases not matched to a gene. CDR3 bases: TGTGCCAGTAGTATCGGACAGGGCGACGCAGATACGCAGTATTTT. The encoded protein is CASSIGQGDADTQYF. Full variable domain (outside the CDR3, taken from reference TRBV19 and TRBJ2-3): DGGITQSPKYLFRKEGQNVTLSCEQNLNHDAMYWYRQDPGQGLRLIYYSQIVNDFQKGDIAEGYSVSREKKESFPLTVTSAQKNPTAFYLCASSIGQGDADTQYFGPGTRLTVL.

V gene TRBV12-3 or TRBV12-4 combines with J gene TRBJ2-1; 8 bases line up with TRBD2. Trimming took 3 bases from V and 5 from J; bases not matched to a gene: 6. The CDR3 runs to 15 residues. The CDR3 DNA sequence: TGTGCCAGCAGTTTCCTAGCGGGTTATAACAATGAGCAGTTCTTC. Encoded protein: CASSFLAGYNNEQFF.

The chain joins TRBV15 to TRBJ2-7; TRBD1 matches at 7 bases. CDR1 and CDR2 (germline): LNHNV, YYDKDF (reference sequence). The CDR3 sequence is 13 residues long. After removal of 6 bases from V and 10 bases from J, the junction contained 12 bases not matched to a gene. CDR3 region: CATSQLRDSPQYF. In DNA, the CDR3 is TGTGCCACCAGTCAGCTTCGGGACAGTCCTCAGTACTTC.

This clonotype showed up just once. The rearrangement joins TRBV6-6 to TRBJ1-2; D ambiguous. The germline gives CDR1 MNHNY, CDR2 SVGAGI (reference sequence). Trimming took 2 bases from V and 0 from J, leaving 4 bases between them. The CDR3 sequence is 13 residues long. The CDR3 reads CASSYVPNYGYTF. Here the CDR3 DNA reads TGTGCCAGCAGTTACGTCCCTAACTATGGCTACACCTTC.

CDR3 region: CASSQLTAYNSPLHF. The CDR3 nucleotides are TGCGCCAGCAGCCAGTTGACGGCGTATAATTCACCCCTCCACTTT. The J gene is TRBJ1-6, the V gene TRBV4-3, with D uncertain. The CDR3 loop spans 15 amino acids. The germline V gene has CDR1 LGHNA and CDR2 YSLEER. V lost 3 bases and J lost 4, with 10 bases in between.

The gene calls are TRBV20-1 and TRBJ1-1; TRBD1 aligns across 10 bases. Germline lookup yields CDR1 DFQATT and CDR2 SNEGSKA (reference sequence). This CDR3 spans 17 amino acids. After removal of 0 bases from V and 3 bases from J, the junction contained 10 bases not matched to a gene. CDR3 DNA sequence: TGCAGTGCTAGAGATTTAAAAGGGACAGGGGCCGACACTGAAGCTTTCTTT. Translation gives CSARDLKGTGADTEAFF.